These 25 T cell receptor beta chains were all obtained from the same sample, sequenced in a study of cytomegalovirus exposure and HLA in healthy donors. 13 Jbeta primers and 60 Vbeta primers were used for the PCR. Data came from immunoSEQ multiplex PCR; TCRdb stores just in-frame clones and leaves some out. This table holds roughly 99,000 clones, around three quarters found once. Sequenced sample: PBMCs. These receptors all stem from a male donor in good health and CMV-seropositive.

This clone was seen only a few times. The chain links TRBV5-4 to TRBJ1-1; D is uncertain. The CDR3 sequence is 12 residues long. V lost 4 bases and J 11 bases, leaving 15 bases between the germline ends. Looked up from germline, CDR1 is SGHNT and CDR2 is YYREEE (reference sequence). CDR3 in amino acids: CASSQDTVGAFF. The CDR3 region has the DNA TGTGCCAGCAGCCAGGATACAGTTGGGGCTTTCTTT. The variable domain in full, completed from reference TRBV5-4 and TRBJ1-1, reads ETGVTQSPTHLIKTRGQQVTLRCSSQSGHNTVSWYQQALGQGPQFIFQYYREEENGRGNFPPRFSGLQFPNYSSELNVNALELDDSALYLCASSQDTVGAFFGQGTRLTVV.

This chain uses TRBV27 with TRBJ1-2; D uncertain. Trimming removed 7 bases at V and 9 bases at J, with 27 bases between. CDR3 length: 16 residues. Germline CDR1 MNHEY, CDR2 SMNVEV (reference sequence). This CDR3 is CASTTAASGLGLSYTF. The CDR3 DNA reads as TGTGCCAGCACGACGGCAGCCTCAGGCTTAGGTCTAAGCTACACCTTC.

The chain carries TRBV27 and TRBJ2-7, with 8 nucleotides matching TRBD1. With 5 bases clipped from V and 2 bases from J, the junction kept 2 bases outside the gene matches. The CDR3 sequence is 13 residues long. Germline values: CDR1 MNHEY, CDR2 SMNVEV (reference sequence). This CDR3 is CASSQGAAYEQYF. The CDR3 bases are TGTGCCAGCAGTCAGGGGGCGGCCTACGAGCAGTACTTC.

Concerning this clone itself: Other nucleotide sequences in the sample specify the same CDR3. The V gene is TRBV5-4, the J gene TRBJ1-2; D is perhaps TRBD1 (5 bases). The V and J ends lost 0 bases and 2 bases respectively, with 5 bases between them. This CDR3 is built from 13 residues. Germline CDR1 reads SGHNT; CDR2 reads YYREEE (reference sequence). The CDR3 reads CASSLDRNYGYTF. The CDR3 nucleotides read TGTGCCAGCAGCTTGGACAGGAACTATGGCTACACCTTC.

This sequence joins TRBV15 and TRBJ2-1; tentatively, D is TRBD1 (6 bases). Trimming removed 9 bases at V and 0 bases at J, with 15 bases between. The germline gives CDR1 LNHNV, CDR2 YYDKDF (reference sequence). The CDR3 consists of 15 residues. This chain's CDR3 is CATRPDRSSYNEQFF. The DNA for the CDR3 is TGTGCCACTAGACCTGACAGGAGCTCCTACAATGAGCAGTTCTTC.

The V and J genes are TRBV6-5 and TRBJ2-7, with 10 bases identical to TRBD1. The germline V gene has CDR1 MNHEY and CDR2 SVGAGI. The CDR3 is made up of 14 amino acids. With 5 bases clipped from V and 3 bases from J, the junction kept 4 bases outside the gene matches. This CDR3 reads CASSPRTGGYEQYF. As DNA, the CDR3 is TGTGCCAGCAGTCCAAGGACAGGGGGCTACGAGCAGTACTTC.

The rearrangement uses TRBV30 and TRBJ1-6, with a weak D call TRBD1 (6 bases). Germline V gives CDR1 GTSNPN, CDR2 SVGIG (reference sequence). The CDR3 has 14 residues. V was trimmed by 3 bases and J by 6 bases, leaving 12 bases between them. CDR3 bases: TGTGCCTGGAGACACAAACAGGGTAATTCACCCCTCCACTTT. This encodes CAWRHKQGNSPLHF.

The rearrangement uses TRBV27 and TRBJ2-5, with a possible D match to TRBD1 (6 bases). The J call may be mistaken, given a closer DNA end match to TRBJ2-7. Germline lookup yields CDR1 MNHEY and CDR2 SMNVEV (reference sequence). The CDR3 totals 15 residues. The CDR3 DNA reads TGTGCCAGCAGTCCACGACAGGCAGGAACCTACGAGCAGTACTTC. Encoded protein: CASSPRQAGTYEQYF.

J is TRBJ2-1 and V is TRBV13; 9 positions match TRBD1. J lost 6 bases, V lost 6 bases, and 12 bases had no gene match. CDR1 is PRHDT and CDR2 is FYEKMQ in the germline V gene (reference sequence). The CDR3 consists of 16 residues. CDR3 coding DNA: TGTGCCAGCAGAAATTCCGGGACAGGGATCCGCAATGAGCAGTTCTTC. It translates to CASRNSGTGIRNEQFF. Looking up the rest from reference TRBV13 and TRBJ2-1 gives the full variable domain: AAGVIQSPRHLIKEKRETATLKCYPIPRHDTVYWYQQGPGQDPQFLISFYEKMQSDKGSIPDRFSAQQFSDYHSELNMSSLELGDSALYFCASRNSGTGIRNEQFFGPGTRLTVL.

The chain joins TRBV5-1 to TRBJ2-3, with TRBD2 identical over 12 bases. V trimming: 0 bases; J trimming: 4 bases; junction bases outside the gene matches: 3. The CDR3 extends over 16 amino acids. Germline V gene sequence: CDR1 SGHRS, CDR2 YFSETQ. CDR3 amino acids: CASSLVLAGGADTQYF. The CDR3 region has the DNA TGCGCCAGCAGCTTGGTACTAGCGGGGGGTGCAGATACGCAGTATTTT.

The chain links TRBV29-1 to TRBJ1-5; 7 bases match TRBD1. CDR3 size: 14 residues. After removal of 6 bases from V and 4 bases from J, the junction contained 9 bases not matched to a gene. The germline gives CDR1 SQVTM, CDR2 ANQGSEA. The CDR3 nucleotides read TGCAGCGTATCAACAGGGGTATGGAATCAGCCCCAGCATTTT. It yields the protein CSVSTGVWNQPQHF.

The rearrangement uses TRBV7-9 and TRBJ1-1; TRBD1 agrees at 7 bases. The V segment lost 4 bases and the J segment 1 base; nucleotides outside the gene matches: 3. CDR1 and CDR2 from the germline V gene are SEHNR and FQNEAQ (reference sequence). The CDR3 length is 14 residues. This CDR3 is CASSSGQPNTEAFF. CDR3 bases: TGTGCCAGCAGCTCGGGACAGCCGAACACTGAAGCTTTCTTT. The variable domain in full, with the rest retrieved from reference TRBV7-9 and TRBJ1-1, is DTGVSQNPRHKITKRGQNVTFRCDPISEHNRLYWYRQTLGQGPEFLTYFQNEAQLEKSRLLSDRFSAERPKGSFSTLEIQRTEQGDSAMYLCASSSGQPNTEAFFGQGTRLTVV.

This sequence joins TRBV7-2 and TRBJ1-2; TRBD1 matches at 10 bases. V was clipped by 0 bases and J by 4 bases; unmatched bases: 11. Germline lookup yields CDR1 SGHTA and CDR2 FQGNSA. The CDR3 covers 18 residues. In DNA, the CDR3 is TGTGCCAGCAGCTTAGCGACAGGGGGCAGTACCTCTGGCTATGGCTACACCTTC. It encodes CASSLATGGSTSGYGYTF.

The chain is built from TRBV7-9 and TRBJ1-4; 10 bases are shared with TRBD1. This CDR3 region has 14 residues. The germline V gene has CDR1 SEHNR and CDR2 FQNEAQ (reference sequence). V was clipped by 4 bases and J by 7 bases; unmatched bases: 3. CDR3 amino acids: CASSSTGGFEKLFF. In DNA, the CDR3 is TGTGCCAGCAGCTCGACAGGGGGCTTTGAAAAACTGTTTTTT.

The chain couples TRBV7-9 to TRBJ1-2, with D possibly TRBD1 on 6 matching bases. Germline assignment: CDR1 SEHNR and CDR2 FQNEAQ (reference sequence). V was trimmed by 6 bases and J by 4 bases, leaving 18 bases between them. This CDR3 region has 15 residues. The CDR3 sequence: CASRSRDTSLYGYTF. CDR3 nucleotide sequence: TGTGCCAGCAGATCCCGGGACACATCTCTCTATGGCTACACCTTC.

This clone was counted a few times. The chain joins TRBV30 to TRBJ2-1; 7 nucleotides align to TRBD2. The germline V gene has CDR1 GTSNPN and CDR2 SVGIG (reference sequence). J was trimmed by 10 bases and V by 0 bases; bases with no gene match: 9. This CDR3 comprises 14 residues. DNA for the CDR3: TGTGCCTGGAGTGTACTTGTGACTAGCAGGGAGCAGTTCTTC. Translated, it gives CAWSVLVTSREQFF. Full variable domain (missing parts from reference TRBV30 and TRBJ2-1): SQTIHQWPATLVQPVGSPLSLECTVEGTSNPNLYWYRQAAGRGLQLLFYSVGIGQISSEVPQNLSASRPQDRQFILSSKKLLLSDSGFYLCAWSVLVTSREQFFGPGTRLTVL.

CDR3 in amino acids: CAWSAQYEQYF. CDR3 nucleotides: TGTGCCTGGAGTGCACAGTACGAGCAGTACTTC. The gene calls are TRBV30 and TRBJ2-5; D is uncertain. The closer fit of TRBJ2-7 to the DNA end suggests the J call may be wrong. This CDR3 contains 11 residues. The germline V gene has CDR1 GTSNPN and CDR2 SVGIG (reference sequence).

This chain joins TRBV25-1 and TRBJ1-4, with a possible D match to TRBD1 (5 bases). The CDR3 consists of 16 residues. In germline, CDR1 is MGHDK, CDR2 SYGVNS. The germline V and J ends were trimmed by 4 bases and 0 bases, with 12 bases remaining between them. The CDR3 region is CASSVGLIATNEKLFF. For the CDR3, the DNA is TGTGCCAGCAGTGTGGGGCTGATTGCAACTAATGAAAAACTGTTTTTT.

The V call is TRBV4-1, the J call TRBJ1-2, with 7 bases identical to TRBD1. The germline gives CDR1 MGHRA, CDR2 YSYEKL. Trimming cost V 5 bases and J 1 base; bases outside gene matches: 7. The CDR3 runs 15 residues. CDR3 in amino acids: CASSFSRDSNYGYTF. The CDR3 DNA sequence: TGCGCCAGCAGCTTTTCCCGGGACAGTAACTATGGCTACACCTTC.

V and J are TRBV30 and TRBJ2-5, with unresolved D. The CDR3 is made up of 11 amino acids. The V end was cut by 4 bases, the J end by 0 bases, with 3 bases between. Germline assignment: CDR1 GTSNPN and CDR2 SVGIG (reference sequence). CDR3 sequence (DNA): TGTGCCTGGACTAACCAAGAGACCCAGTACTTC. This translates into CAWTNQETQYF.

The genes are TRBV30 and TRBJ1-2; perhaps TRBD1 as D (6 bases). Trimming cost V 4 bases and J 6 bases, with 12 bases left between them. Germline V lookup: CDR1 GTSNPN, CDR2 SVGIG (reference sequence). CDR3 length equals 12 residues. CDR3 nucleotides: TGTGCCTGGACAGGGGCCTCGGATGGCTACACCTTC. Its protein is CAWTGASDGYTF.

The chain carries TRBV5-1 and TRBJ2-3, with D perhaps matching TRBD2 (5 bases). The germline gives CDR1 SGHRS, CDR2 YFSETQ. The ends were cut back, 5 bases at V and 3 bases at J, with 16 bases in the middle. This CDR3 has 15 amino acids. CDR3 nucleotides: TGCGCCAGCAGTCAGAGGGAGACGGTGACAGATACGCAGTATTTT. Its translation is CASSQRETVTDTQYF.

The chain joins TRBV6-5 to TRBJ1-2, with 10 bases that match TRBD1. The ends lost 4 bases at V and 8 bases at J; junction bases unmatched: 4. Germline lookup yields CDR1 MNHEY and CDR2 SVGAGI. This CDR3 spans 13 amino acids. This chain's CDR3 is CASSWTGGRGYTF. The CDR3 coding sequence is TGTGCCAGCAGTTGGACAGGGGGAAGGGGCTACACCTTC.

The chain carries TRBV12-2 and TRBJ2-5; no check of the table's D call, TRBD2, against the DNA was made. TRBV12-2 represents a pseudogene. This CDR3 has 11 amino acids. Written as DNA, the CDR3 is TGTGCAAGTCGCCCGGAGCGGGGGACTTACTTC. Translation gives CASRPERGTYF.

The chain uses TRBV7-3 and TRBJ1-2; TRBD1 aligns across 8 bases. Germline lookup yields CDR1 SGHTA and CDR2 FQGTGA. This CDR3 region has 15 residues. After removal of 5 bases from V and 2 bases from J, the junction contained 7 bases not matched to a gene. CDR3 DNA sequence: TGTGCCAGCAGCCCCGGACAGGGTCGGAACTATGGCTACACCTTC. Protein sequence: CASSPGQGRNYGYTF. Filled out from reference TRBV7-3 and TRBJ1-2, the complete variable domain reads GAGVSQTPSNKVTEKGKYVELRCDPISGHTALYWYRQSLGQGPEFLIYFQGTGAADDSGLPNDRFFAVRPEGSVSTLKIQRTERGDSAVYLCASSPGQGRNYGYTFGSGTRLTVV.